This T cell receptor (beta chain) was captured in a study of human T cells and chemical hapten exposure. About the study: Across its roughly 22 weeks, the study gave patients weekly diphenylcyclopropenone doses to the scalp.

Study findings and constraints: All donors were alopecia patients, so their immunity may differ from that of healthy people. Following DPC sensitization, TCRs present above 1 in 1000 frequency showed no change.

Germline values: CDR1 SGHRS, CDR2 YFSETQ. This CDR3 is built from 13 residues. V lost 4 bases and J 7 bases, leaving 12 bases between the germline ends. Specified time point: patch test 3, about 24 weeks after DPC sensitization. Stated treatment: therapeutic diphenylcyclopropenone sensitization with weekly scalp DPC. MiXCR, applied by TCRdb to the RACE reads, yields one record per CDR3 protein. The table lists 60,000 to 65,000 distinct CDR3 sequences, approximately 10% of them singletons. Comments on this clonotype: What it binds is not known.

The clonotype comes from a woman in her twenties or thirties with alopecia areata. Some clones in this sample may be carry-over from other donors' samples. The material was whole blood, obtained in connection with sensitization to the hapten diphenylcyclopropenone (DPC). J is TRBJ2-1 and V is TRBV5-1; D is uncertain. As DNA, the CDR3 is TGCGCCAGCAGCCCTACCATGATAAATGAGCAGTTCTTC. Its protein product is CASSPTMINEQFF.